Described below is a single T cell receptor beta chain sequence and its context. Its target is not known. The data belong to a study of T cells in women clearing cervical HPV infection. Looking at the study overall: Controls gave blood once infection was undetectable; cases at lesion identification.

Study-level findings and limits: CIN3+ cases had significantly higher TCR richness than controls; evenness did not differ.

Clones were read by immunoSEQ multiplex PCR, and TCRdb kept only the in-frame ones, dropping some. The sample totals roughly 47,000 clones; its top ten clones hold roughly 36%. Sequenced sample: blood buffy coat. The sequence came from a woman between 18 and 75 years old with a cervical HPV16 infection that either progressed to CIN3+ or cleared (not recorded which).

The covered CDR3 bases are TGTGCCAGTAGTATAAACCCCCCAGGCCTATTTGTAGATACG. Its protein is CASSINPPGLFVDT. The entire CDR3 protein reads CASSINPPGLFVDTQYF. V gene TRBV19 combines with J gene TRBJ2-3; no firm D call. The read terminates 3 residues before the CDR3 end, so the remaining end is supplied by the germline J gene. V lost 2 bases, J lost 5 bases, and 20 bases lay in between. Germline CDR1 is LNHDA and CDR2 is SQIVND (reference sequence). The CDR3 spans 17 residues.